The sequence of this T cell receptor (beta chain) was determined in a study of cytomegalovirus exposure and HLA in healthy donors. Whole-study context: Previous work identified roughly 120 million unique TCR beta sequences from around 200 million T cells.

The PCR ran on 60 Vbeta and 13 Jbeta primers. Only in-frame clones appear in the TCRdb table, and some are missing; sequencing was by immunoSEQ multiplex PCR. The sample has 100,000 to 150,000 clones, approximately 17% seen once; the top ten hold about 3.1%. Study-wide results and limits: V- and J-gene trimming in TCR beta was tied to a missense DCLRE1C variant by an analysis performed later. The majority of TCR sequences were rare, yet some public TCRs appeared in many donors. Cytomegalovirus association was assigned to about 150 TCR beta chains.

On this clone: Its specificity is unknown.

This CDR3 comprises 15 residues. Germline CDR1 and CDR2: MNHNS and SASEGT. Trimming cost V 4 bases and J 5 bases; bases outside gene matches: 7. The chain has TRBV6-1 and TRBJ2-5, with TRBD1 matching 10 bases. Sequenced sample: PBMCs. The sequence derives from a female donor in good health and CMV-seropositive. The CDR3 sequence is CASSVTGGLVETQYF. The CDR3, as DNA: TGTGCCAGCAGTGTGACAGGGGGCCTGGTGGAGACCCAGTACTTC.